This is a list of T cell receptor beta chains from one sample in a study of neurological immune-mediated disorders. TCRdb reprocessed the 5' RACE reads with MiXCR, giving one entry per CDR3 protein. This repertoire shows about 52,000 distinct CDR3 sequences, about 4.1% found once; its top ten account for about 6.7%. Sample: PBMCs. Receptors originate from a man aged 60-69 years with multiple sclerosis. The CDR3 runs from the conserved cysteine through the conserved F or W. A D gene is named only where the DNA matches it firmly. The size entry is marked missing in some rows and otherwise reads once, few, many or a size class.

j_call: TRBJ2-1
v_call: TRBV20-1
clone_size: .
d_call: .
cdr3_nt: TGCAGTGCTAGAGATCGAGACCATGAGCAGTTCTTC
cdr3_aa: CSARDRDHEQFF

j_call: TRBJ2-1
v_call: TRBV20-1
clone_size: many
d_call: TRBD1
cdr3_nt: TGCAGTGCTGGACAGGGGAGCTCCTACAATGAGCAGTTCTTC
cdr3_aa: CSAGQGSSYNEQFF

j_call: TRBJ1-4
v_call: TRBV9
clone_size: many
d_call: .
cdr3_nt: TGTGCCAGCAGCGCTCTGGGGGGTACTAATGAAAAACTGTTTTTT
cdr3_aa: CASSALGGTNEKLFF

j_call: TRBJ1-1
v_call: TRBV5-1
clone_size: many
d_call: .
cdr3_nt: TGCGCCAGCTATTCCGATGGAGCTGAAGCTTTCTTT
cdr3_aa: CASYSDGAEAFF

j_call: TRBJ2-7
v_call: TRBV7-8
clone_size: many
d_call: .
cdr3_nt: TGTGCCAGCAGCTTTACTCGAGGGAACCCCTACGAGCAGTACTTC
cdr3_aa: CASSFTRGNPYEQYF

j_call: TRBJ2-5
v_call: TRBV9
clone_size: many
d_call: .
cdr3_nt: TGTGCCAGCAGCGTAGCTCTAGGAAATCAAGAGACCCAGTACTTC
cdr3_aa: CASSVALGNQETQYF

j_call: TRBJ2-7
v_call: TRBV20-1
clone_size: many
d_call: .
cdr3_nt: TGCAGTGCTAGTGACTACGAGCAGTACTTC
cdr3_aa: CSASDYEQYF

j_call: TRBJ1-2
v_call: TRBV19
clone_size: few
d_call: .
cdr3_nt: TGTGCCAGTAGTAGGACAGCGACCTATGGCTACACCTTC
cdr3_aa: CASSRTATYGYTF

j_call: TRBJ1-1
v_call: TRBV20-1
clone_size: few
d_call: .
cdr3_nt: TGCAGTGCTAGGATCGGGGGGGTGGCAGCTTTCTTT
cdr3_aa: CSARIGGVAAFF

j_call: TRBJ2-6
v_call: TRBV29-1
clone_size: many
d_call: .
cdr3_nt: TGCAGCGTGGGAGGGGGCTCTGGGGCCAACGTCCTGACTTTC
cdr3_aa: CSVGGGSGANVLTF

j_call: TRBJ2-7
v_call: TRBV3-1
clone_size: many
d_call: .
cdr3_nt: TGTGCCAGCAGCCAAGGGAATACCCCCGGGACGGGTTCCGAGCAGTACTTC
cdr3_aa: CASSQGNTPGTGSEQYF

j_call: TRBJ2-2
v_call: TRBV20-1
clone_size: many
d_call: TRBD2
cdr3_nt: TGCAGTGCTATTGGGCCGCTAGCGGGGGGAAAGGGGAACACCGGGGAGCTGTTTTTT
cdr3_aa: CSAIGPLAGGKGNTGELFF

j_call: TRBJ1-1
v_call: TRBV30
clone_size: many
d_call: TRBD1
cdr3_nt: TGTGCCTGGAGTGTTCCGGGACAGGGAGGATCTGAAGCTTTCTTT
cdr3_aa: CAWSVPGQGGSEAFF

j_call: TRBJ2-5
v_call: TRBV29-1
clone_size: many
d_call: .
cdr3_nt: TGCAGCGTTGGGACGGAATACAACCAAGAGACCCAGTACTTC
cdr3_aa: CSVGTEYNQETQYF

j_call: TRBJ1-1
v_call: TRBV20-1
clone_size: many
d_call: TRBD1
cdr3_nt: TGCAGTGCTAGAGACAGACAGGGGAGTGGCACTGAAGCTTTCTTT
cdr3_aa: CSARDRQGSGTEAFF

j_call: TRBJ2-7
v_call: TRBV29-1
clone_size: many
d_call: .
cdr3_nt: TGCAGCGTCCCGGGCAGCGTGGGCGTGTTTGACGAGCAGTACTTC
cdr3_aa: CSVPGSVGVFDEQYF

j_call: TRBJ2-1
v_call: TRBV5-1
clone_size: many
d_call: .
cdr3_nt: TGCGCCAGCAGCCCCGCTGGTGGGAGCTCCTACAATGAGCAGTTCTTC
cdr3_aa: CASSPAGGSSYNEQFF

j_call: TRBJ2-7
v_call: TRBV5-1
clone_size: few
d_call: .
cdr3_nt: TGCGCCAGCAGCTTGGAGGGGTTCACCTACGAGCAGTACTTC
cdr3_aa: CASSLEGFTYEQYF

j_call: TRBJ2-7
v_call: TRBV9
clone_size: few
d_call: .
cdr3_nt: TGTGCCAGCAGCGAGGACACGTGGAAATACGAGCAGTACTTC
cdr3_aa: CASSEDTWKYEQYF

j_call: TRBJ2-3
v_call: TRBV20-1
clone_size: many
d_call: .
cdr3_nt: TGCAGTGGGGCTCCTGGGCGCCCGGCAGATACGCAGTATTTT
cdr3_aa: CSGAPGRPADTQYF

j_call: TRBJ2-2
v_call: TRBV13
clone_size: many
d_call: .
cdr3_nt: TGTGCCAGCAGCTTGGTTCGGCAGGGGCGTTCCCGAGCCGGGGAGCTGTTTTTT
cdr3_aa: CASSLVRQGRSRAGELFF

j_call: TRBJ1-1
v_call: TRBV29-1
clone_size: many
d_call: .
cdr3_nt: TGCAGCGTCGCACAGGGTCGAGGTGAAGCTTTCTTT
cdr3_aa: CSVAQGRGEAFF

j_call: TRBJ1-2
v_call: TRBV14
clone_size: many
d_call: .
cdr3_nt: TGTGCCAGCAGCCAAGATCGGTTACAGGGCTATGGCTACACCTTC
cdr3_aa: CASSQDRLQGYGYTF

j_call: TRBJ1-1
v_call: TRBV18
clone_size: .
d_call: TRBD1
cdr3_nt: TGTGCCAGCTCACGGGACAGGGGTTTAAGCACTGAAGCTTTCTTT
cdr3_aa: CASSRDRGLSTEAFF

j_call: TRBJ2-5
v_call: TRBV5-1
clone_size: many
d_call: .
cdr3_nt: TGCGCCAGCAGCTTTACAGGTCACGAGTCGGAGACCCAGTACTTC
cdr3_aa: CASSFTGHESETQYF

j_call: TRBJ2-1
v_call: TRBV14
clone_size: .
d_call: .
cdr3_nt: TGTGCCAGCAGCCTTCGGGACTCCTACAATGAGCAGTTCTTC
cdr3_aa: CASSLRDSYNEQFF

j_call: TRBJ2-1
v_call: TRBV6-5
clone_size: many
d_call: TRBD1
cdr3_nt: TGTGCCAGCAGTACCAAGAGACAGGGAAGCTCCTACAATGAGCAGTTCTTC
cdr3_aa: CASSTKRQGSSYNEQFF

j_call: TRBJ1-4
v_call: TRBV4-1
clone_size: many
d_call: .
cdr3_nt: TGCGCCAGCAGGGGTACGACGGTTGCTAATGAAAAACTGTTTTTT
cdr3_aa: CASRGTTVANEKLFF

j_call: TRBJ2-1
v_call: TRBV12-3/TRBV12-4
clone_size: many
d_call: .
cdr3_nt: TGTGCCAGCAGTTTAGATCCAGGGCCCTACAATGAGCAGTTCTTC
cdr3_aa: CASSLDPGPYNEQFF

j_call: TRBJ2-5
v_call: TRBV7-8
clone_size: many
d_call: .
cdr3_nt: TGTGCCAGCGTCTCGGGAGAGACCCAGTACTTC
cdr3_aa: CASVSGETQYF

j_call: TRBJ2-1
v_call: TRBV12-3/TRBV12-4
clone_size: many
d_call: .
cdr3_nt: TGTGCCAGCAGCCTACCCCTCCCGGGAGAGCAGTTCTTC
cdr3_aa: CASSLPLPGEQFF

j_call: TRBJ2-5
v_call: TRBV5-1
clone_size: many
d_call: TRBD2
cdr3_nt: TGCGCCAGCAGCTTGGCCGTTGGCGGGGGACAAGAGACCCAGTACTTC
cdr3_aa: CASSLAVGGGQETQYF

j_call: TRBJ1-6
v_call: TRBV10-3
clone_size: many
d_call: TRBD1
cdr3_nt: TGTGCCACCCGTATACTACAGGGGAATTCACCCCTCCACTTT
cdr3_aa: CATRILQGNSPLHF

j_call: TRBJ1-1
v_call: TRBV6-1
clone_size: .
d_call: .
cdr3_nt: TGTGCCAGCAGCACGGGCCCGAACACTGAAGCTTTCTTT
cdr3_aa: CASSTGPNTEAFF

j_call: TRBJ2-1
v_call: TRBV20-1
clone_size: many
d_call: .
cdr3_nt: TGCAGTGCGACTAGGCTAATCTCCTACAATGAGCAGTTCTTC
cdr3_aa: CSATRLISYNEQFF

j_call: TRBJ2-3
v_call: TRBV5-1
clone_size: many
d_call: TRBD2
cdr3_nt: TGCGCCAGCAGCTTGGAGCTAGCGGGGGGCCTTACAGATACGCAGTATTTT
cdr3_aa: CASSLELAGGLTDTQYF

j_call: TRBJ2-7
v_call: TRBV18
clone_size: many
d_call: .
cdr3_nt: TGTGCCAGCTCACCACAGGACCTCTACGAGCAGTACTTC
cdr3_aa: CASSPQDLYEQYF

j_call: TRBJ2-5
v_call: TRBV7-9
clone_size: many
d_call: TRBD2
cdr3_nt: TGTGCCAGCAGCTTGGGACTAGCGGGGGAAGAGACCCAGTACTTC
cdr3_aa: CASSLGLAGEETQYF

j_call: TRBJ2-3
v_call: TRBV12-3/TRBV12-4
clone_size: many
d_call: .
cdr3_nt: TGTGCCAGCATCCCCCCGGGAGCGGGTACGCAGTATTTT
cdr3_aa: CASIPPGAGTQYF

j_call: TRBJ2-2
v_call: TRBV20-1
clone_size: many
d_call: TRBD1
cdr3_nt: TGCAGTGCTCATAAGACAGGGATGTTCGTGACCGGGGAGCTGTTTTTT
cdr3_aa: CSAHKTGMFVTGELFF

j_call: TRBJ2-7
v_call: TRBV20-1
clone_size: many
d_call: TRBD1
cdr3_nt: TGCAGTGCTAGAGATGCCAGGGGGCTTTACGAGCAGTACTTC
cdr3_aa: CSARDARGLYEQYF

j_call: TRBJ2-1
v_call: TRBV6-4
clone_size: many
d_call: .
cdr3_nt: TGTGCCAGCAGTTCCACGTTGGTGGATGAGCAGTTCTTC
cdr3_aa: CASSSTLVDEQFF

j_call: TRBJ2-3
v_call: TRBV5-6
clone_size: many
d_call: .
cdr3_nt: TGTGCCAGCAGCGCACCCCTAGACCACACAGATACGCAGTATTTT
cdr3_aa: CASSAPLDHTDTQYF

j_call: TRBJ2-4
v_call: TRBV5-1
clone_size: many
d_call: .
cdr3_nt: TGCGCCAGCAGCTTGGCCCCAGAAAACATTCAGTACTTC
cdr3_aa: CASSLAPENIQYF

j_call: TRBJ2-2
v_call: TRBV7-9
clone_size: many
d_call: .
cdr3_nt: TGTGCCAGCAGCCCAGGGGCGGACACCGGGGAGCTGTTTTTT
cdr3_aa: CASSPGADTGELFF

j_call: TRBJ2-3
v_call: TRBV12-3/TRBV12-4
clone_size: many
d_call: TRBD2
cdr3_nt: TGTGCCAGCGTGATCACCGGGGGGGTTTCAGATACGCAGTATTTT
cdr3_aa: CASVITGGVSDTQYF

j_call: TRBJ1-1
v_call: TRBV7-9
clone_size: many
d_call: .
cdr3_nt: TGTGCCAGCAGCTCCGACCGATGGGACACTGAAGCTTTCTTT
cdr3_aa: CASSSDRWDTEAFF

j_call: TRBJ1-5
v_call: TRBV6-4
clone_size: many
d_call: .
cdr3_nt: TGTGCCAGCATTTTCCGGGACATCAATCAGCCCCAGCATTTT
cdr3_aa: CASIFRDINQPQHF

j_call: TRBJ2-7
v_call: TRBV20-1
clone_size: many
d_call: TRBD2
cdr3_nt: TGCAGTGCTTCTTCCCCTAGCGGGGGAACCTACGAGCAGTACTTC
cdr3_aa: CSASSPSGGTYEQYF

j_call: TRBJ1-5
v_call: TRBV3-1
clone_size: many
d_call: .
cdr3_nt: TGTGCCAGCAGCCAAGGGGGGTCTCGTCAGCCCCAGCATTTT
cdr3_aa: CASSQGGSRQPQHF

j_call: TRBJ2-4
v_call: TRBV18
clone_size: few
d_call: .
cdr3_nt: TGTGCCAGCTCCCCCGGAGGAGGGCTGGCCAAAAACATTCAGTACTTC
cdr3_aa: CASSPGGGLAKNIQYF

j_call: TRBJ1-6
v_call: TRBV20-1
clone_size: few
d_call: .
cdr3_nt: TGCGGTGCTAGAGGTTCAGGGGACCCCTATAATTCACCCCTCCACTTT
cdr3_aa: CGARGSGDPYNSPLHF

j_call: TRBJ1-1
v_call: TRBV10-2
clone_size: few
d_call: TRBD1
cdr3_nt: TGCGCCAGCACTACGACAGGGGGAAAGGCGCGAGCTTTCTTT
cdr3_aa: CASTTTGGKARAFF

j_call: TRBJ2-1
v_call: TRBV5-1
clone_size: many
d_call: .
cdr3_nt: TGCGCCAGCAGCCCCAGGGGAGGCGGTGAGCAGTTCTTC
cdr3_aa: CASSPRGGGEQFF

j_call: TRBJ1-1
v_call: TRBV20-1
clone_size: many
d_call: .
cdr3_nt: TGCAGTGCTAGACCCGCGCAGGGGATAACTGAAGCTTTCTTT
cdr3_aa: CSARPAQGITEAFF

j_call: TRBJ2-7
v_call: TRBV5-1
clone_size: many
d_call: .
cdr3_nt: TGCGCCAGCAGCGTCCGACAGACCTACGAGCAGTACTTC
cdr3_aa: CASSVRQTYEQYF

j_call: TRBJ2-5
v_call: TRBV20-1
clone_size: many
d_call: .
cdr3_nt: TGCAGTGCTAGGGTCCCTATGGAGACCCAGTACTTC
cdr3_aa: CSARVPMETQYF